A selection of T cell receptor beta chains follows, all from one sample in a study of blood T cells in healthy people across ages. TCRdb re-analysed the 5' RACE reads in MiXCR, keeping a single row per CDR3 protein. The sample shows just over 1 million distinct CDR3 sequences, 35% to 50% of them seen only once. Sequencing input: blood. The receptor set was obtained from a woman aged 55-69 years in good health. Each CDR3 is given with its conserved first and last residue. The order of the fields is V gene, D gene, clone size, J gene, CDR3 DNA, CDR3 protein. D genes are given only for firm matches. The size of a clone is reported for some rows only, either as once, few or many, or as a class for expanded clones.

v_gene: TRBV20-1; d_gene: NA; abundance: NA; j_gene: TRBJ2-3; CDR3nt: TGCAGTGCTCCTTTCTCTCGCGGGAGCACAGATACGCAGTATTTT; CDR3aa: CSAPFSRGSTDTQYF
v_gene: TRBV15; d_gene: NA; abundance: NA; j_gene: TRBJ2-5; CDR3nt: TGTGCCACCAGCAGAACTGACAGCGGAGAGACCCAGTACTTC; CDR3aa: CATSRTDSGETQYF
v_gene: TRBV5-1; d_gene: TRBD2; abundance: NA; j_gene: TRBJ2-5; CDR3nt: TGCGCCAGCAGCTTGTCTAGCGGGCTGGGAGAGACCCAGTACTTC; CDR3aa: CASSLSSGLGETQYF
v_gene: TRBV20-1; d_gene: NA; abundance: NA; j_gene: TRBJ2-1; CDR3nt: TGCAGTGCCCCTGAAAAATTAGCTAGCGATGAGCAGTTCTTC; CDR3aa: CSAPEKLASDEQFF
v_gene: TRBV30; d_gene: NA; abundance: few; j_gene: TRBJ2-1; CDR3nt: TGTGCCTGCTCGCGCGGGGCGACCTACAATGAGCAGTTCTTC; CDR3aa: CACSRGATYNEQFF
v_gene: TRBV12-3/TRBV12-4; d_gene: NA; abundance: few; j_gene: TRBJ2-7; CDR3nt: TGTGCCAGCAGCCTTGGGACTTTTGCCGAGCAGTACTTC; CDR3aa: CASSLGTFAEQYF
v_gene: TRBV20-1; d_gene: TRBD1; abundance: few; j_gene: TRBJ2-6; CDR3nt: TGCAGTGCTAGGGGGCCATCCGGGACAGGGATACACTCTGGGGCCAACGTCCTGACTTTC; CDR3aa: CSARGPSGTGIHSGANVLTF
v_gene: TRBV28; d_gene: NA; abundance: NA; j_gene: TRBJ2-3; CDR3nt: TGTGCCAGCAGAACTAACAGGGTAGTTACAGATACGCAGTATTTT; CDR3aa: CASRTNRVVTDTQYF
v_gene: TRBV5-1; d_gene: NA; abundance: NA; j_gene: TRBJ2-3; CDR3nt: TGCGCCAGCAGGTCGGGACTCGGGGGAGATACGCAGTATTTT; CDR3aa: CASRSGLGGDTQYF
v_gene: TRBV11-2; d_gene: NA; abundance: few; j_gene: TRBJ2-3; CDR3nt: TGTGCCAGCAGTCTGAACCCAGATACGCAGTATTTT; CDR3aa: CASSLNPDTQYF
v_gene: TRBV9; d_gene: NA; abundance: NA; j_gene: TRBJ2-3; CDR3nt: TGTGCCAGCAGCACTCCAAGAAATATTAGCACAGATACGCAGTATTTT; CDR3aa: CASSTPRNISTDTQYF
v_gene: TRBV28; d_gene: TRBD1; abundance: few; j_gene: TRBJ2-7; CDR3nt: TGTGCCAGCAGAACCATCGGGACAGGGACCTACGAGCAGTACTTC; CDR3aa: CASRTIGTGTYEQYF
v_gene: TRBV5-1; d_gene: TRBD2; abundance: NA; j_gene: TRBJ2-1; CDR3nt: TGCGCCAGCAGCTTTCAGACTAGCGGGAGAAATGAGCAGTTCTTC; CDR3aa: CASSFQTSGRNEQFF
v_gene: TRBV27; d_gene: TRBD2; abundance: NA; j_gene: TRBJ2-7; CDR3nt: TGTGCCAGCAGTCGCCGGGGACTAACCTTCTACGAGCAGTACTTC; CDR3aa: CASSRRGLTFYEQYF
v_gene: TRBV6-1; d_gene: NA; abundance: few; j_gene: TRBJ2-7; CDR3nt: TGTGCCAGCAGTGGAACGGGGACTTACTACGAGCAGTACTTC; CDR3aa: CASSGTGTYYEQYF
v_gene: TRBV2; d_gene: TRBD2; abundance: few; j_gene: TRBJ2-1; CDR3nt: TGTGCCAGCACAGCGGGAGGAAACAATGAGCAGTTCTTC; CDR3aa: CASTAGGNNEQFF
v_gene: TRBV2; d_gene: TRBD2; abundance: NA; j_gene: TRBJ2-1; CDR3nt: TGTGCCGGCAAACTAGCGGGAGCTTACAATGAGCAGTTCTTC; CDR3aa: CAGKLAGAYNEQFF
v_gene: TRBV6-2/TRBV6-3; d_gene: NA; abundance: NA; j_gene: TRBJ1-1; CDR3nt: TGTGCCAGCAGCCAAGATGACACTGAAGCTTTCTTT; CDR3aa: CASSQDDTEAFF
v_gene: TRBV20-1; d_gene: TRBD2; abundance: many; j_gene: TRBJ2-1; CDR3nt: TGCAGTGCTGCCGGGACTAGCGCGGAGCAGTTCTTC; CDR3aa: CSAAGTSAEQFF
v_gene: TRBV3-1; d_gene: NA; abundance: NA; j_gene: TRBJ2-7; CDR3nt: TGTGCCAGCAGCCAAGATCTTTGGGGGGAGGCGCAGTACTTC; CDR3aa: CASSQDLWGEAQYF
v_gene: TRBV7-6; d_gene: NA; abundance: few; j_gene: TRBJ1-2; CDR3nt: TGTGCCAGCAGCTTATCTAACCAGGGGATCTATGGCTACACCTTC; CDR3aa: CASSLSNQGIYGYTF